Shown below are 5 T cell receptor beta chains from a single sample sequenced in a study of blood T cell repertoires in COVID-19. TCRdb's copy holds only in-frame clones and misses some; the assay was immunoSEQ multiplex PCR. The sample lists around 700,000 clones, more than 80% occurring once. The sequenced sample consisted of peripheral blood. These receptors were obtained from a woman under 30 with acute or convalescent COVID-19.

This chain joins TRBV5-6 and TRBJ1-2, with TRBD1 as a possible D gene (6 bases). V lost 0 bases and J 6 bases, leaving 18 bases between the germline ends. The CDR3 is made up of 16 amino acids. Germline CDR1 and CDR2: SGHDT and YYEEEE. The CDR3 sequence is CASSLGQAEFTHGYTF. The CDR3 coding sequence is TGTGCCAGCAGCTTGGGACAGGCCGAATTTACACATGGCTACACCTTC.

This chain connects TRBV7-9 to TRBJ2-3; D perhaps matches TRBD1 (5 bases). The V gene lost 1 base and the J gene lost 2 bases, with 13 bases spanning the gap. The germline V gene has CDR1 SEHNR and CDR2 FQNEAQ (reference sequence). The CDR3 consists of 16 residues. CDR3 DNA: TGTGCCAGCAGCTTAGTGGTGGGCAGGGACACAGATACGCAGTATTTT. The encoded protein is CASSLVVGRDTDTQYF.

The V gene is TRBV12-3 or TRBV12-4, the J gene TRBJ2-3; 7 bases are a match to TRBD1. The CDR3 contains 12 residues. After removal of 9 bases from V and 7 bases from J, the junction contained 7 bases not matched to a gene. The CDR3 is CASLGGLNTQYF. The DNA of the CDR3 is TGTGCCAGTCTAGGGGGCTTGAATACGCAGTATTTT.

This chain links TRBV11-1 with TRBJ2-1; D ambiguous. The V end lost 3 bases, the J end lost 0 bases, and 6 bases lay between the germline ends. Germline V gives CDR1 SGHAT, CDR2 FQDESV (reference sequence). The CDR3 covers 14 residues. In DNA form, the CDR3 reads TGTGCCAGCAGCTTGCGATTCTCCTACAATGAGCAGTTCTTC. This codes for CASSLRFSYNEQFF.

This clone is a singleton in its sample. CDR3 in DNA: TGCGCCAGCAGCTTAACCCCAGACAGGGGTTGGTCCTATGGCTACACCTTC. Translating it yields CASSLTPDRGWSYGYTF. The V gene is TRBV5-1, the J gene TRBJ1-2; 8 bases line up with TRBD1. The CDR3 loop spans 17 amino acids. Unmatched junction bases numbered 13, after V lost 2 bases and J lost 4 bases. Germline CDR1 and CDR2: SGHRS and YFSETQ.